The 14 T cell receptor beta chains reported below all come from one sample, sequenced in a study of CXCR3-negative and CXCR3-positive naive CD8 T cells. Carrying UMI labels, the TRB cDNA libraries were prepared through 5' RACE. TCRdb reprocessed the 5' RACE reads, with one entry per CDR3 protein and no DNA. This listing includes about 26,000 distinct CDR3 sequences. The sequencing sample was made of naive CXCR3- CD8+ T cells from blood. Subset described: CD45RO-CCR7+CD27+CD95- naive CD8+ T cells lacking CXCR3 (TNR3-). Every receptor here comes from a human donor in good health. Some clones in this sample may be carry-over from other donors' samples.

The genes are TRBV9 and TRBJ2-2; lacking DNA, the TRBD2 call made by TCRdb goes unchecked. The CDR3 sequence is 17 residues long. Germline V CDR1 and CDR2: SGDLS, YYNGEE. The CDR3 loop reads CASSGLGRGSNTGELFF.

V is TRBV29-1 and J is TRBJ2-1. The CDR3 contains 11 residues. Germline lookup yields CDR1 SQVTM and CDR2 ANQGSEA. CDR3 sequence reads: CSVANYNEQFF.

The J gene is TRBJ1-6, the V gene TRBV7-9; absent DNA, TCRdb's TRBD1 call cannot be checked. This CDR3 is built from 17 residues. Germline V gives CDR1 SEHNR, CDR2 FQNEAQ (reference sequence). Here the CDR3 reads CASSLRRDSRYNSPLHF.

The chain couples TRBV27 to TRBJ2-5; TCRdb calls TRBD1, which cannot be checked without DNA. CDR1 MNHEY and CDR2 SMNVEV come from the germline V gene (reference sequence). CDR3 length: 16 amino acids. CDR3: CASSPSWGANQETQYF.

V usage is TRBV7-2 and J usage is TRBJ1-4; no DNA is available, so the TRBD1 call from TCRdb remains unchecked. Germline-derived CDR1 and CDR2 are SGHTA and FQGNSA. The length of the CDR3 is 16 residues. The CDR3 sequence is CASSFPSDSSNEKLFF.

The rearrangement uses TRBV29-1 and TRBJ2-4; checking the TCRdb D call of TRBD1 is not possible without DNA. The germline CDR1 and CDR2 sequences are SQVTM and ANQGSEA. The CDR3 covers 14 residues. The CDR3: CSVPEGQAGNIQYF.

This rearrangement joins TRBV6-5 to TRBJ2-7; the D call from TCRdb, TRBD2, cannot be confirmed without DNA. This CDR3 contains 13 residues. Germline CDR1 and CDR2: MNHEY and SVGAGI. The chain's CDR3 is CASSPQGRYEQYF.

The chain couples TRBV3-1 to TRBJ2-3; TCRdb proposes TRBD2, but this gene call is untestable without DNA. There are 15 residues in the CDR3. Germline CDR1 reads LGHDT; CDR2 reads YNNKEL (reference sequence). This chain's CDR3 is CASSHRAGEPDTQYF.

The CDR3 here is CASGTGGETQYF. The chain combines TRBV7-9 with TRBJ2-5; the TCRdb call, TRBD1, lacks DNA for checking. The CDR3 has 12 amino acids. The germline V gene has CDR1 SEHNR and CDR2 FQNEAQ (reference sequence). Full variable domain (remainder filled in from reference TRBV7-9 and TRBJ2-5): DTGVSQNPRHKITKRGQNVTFRCDPISEHNRLYWYRQTLGQGPEFLTYFQNEAQLEKSRLLSDRFSAERPKGSFSTLEIQRTEQGDSAMYLCASGTGGETQYFGPGTRLLVL.

This rearrangement joins TRBV7-8 to TRBJ2-7; lacking DNA, the TRBD1 call made by TCRdb goes unchecked. The CDR3 runs 16 residues. The germline CDR1 and CDR2 sequences are SGHVS and FQNEAQ. CDR3 residues: CASSIRERGLSYEQYF.

The V and J genes are TRBV11-2 and TRBJ2-3; without DNA, the TCRdb call of TRBD1 cannot be checked. The CDR3 is 16 amino acids. Germline CDR1 SGHAT, CDR2 FQNNGV. The CDR3 is CASTSWTGRLADTQYF.

This chain uses TRBV2 with TRBJ2-7; TCRdb indicates TRBD1, and absent DNA this call remains unverified. The CDR3 has 13 amino acids. Germline lookup yields CDR1 SNHLY and CDR2 FYNNEI. The CDR3 loop is CASSDRTGHEQYF.

The rearrangement links TRBV9 to TRBJ2-7; TCRdb returns TRBD1, unconfirmable since there is no DNA. The CDR3 runs to 12 residues. Germline V gives CDR1 SGDLS, CDR2 YYNGEE. CDR3 in amino acids: CASSSGGNEQYF.

V gene TRBV29-1 combines with J gene TRBJ2-1. Germline assignment: CDR1 SQVTM and CDR2 ANQGSEA. The CDR3 totals 11 residues. The CDR3 loop reads CSVGYYNEQFF.